The TCR beta chain described here comes from a study of CD8 T cells in ankylosing spondylitis (dated by TCRdb to 2015 to 2018). The study in broad terms: T cell receptor beta repertoires were profiled in healthy donors and ankylosing spondylitis patients so that disease-linked TCR variants could be found. The full study cohort comprised about 25 ankylosing spondylitis patients and about a hundred healthy donors. Peripheral blood was sampled, and synovial fluid was additionally collected from ankylosing spondylitis patients. General findings and caveats noted by the study authors: In peripheral blood, the disease-linked clones were found at relatively low frequencies and had a CD8+ phenotype. Some motif variants were previously reported in synovial fluid and blood of reactive arthritis patients, suggesting common disease-initiation mechanisms. A TCR beta motif made up of eight highly homologous amino acid variants appeared to be characteristic of blood from ankylosing spondylitis patients. The disease-linked clones were reported to be significantly enriched in matched synovial fluid samples from ankylosing spondylitis patients.

V and J lose 6 bases and 7 bases, and a span of 24 bases separates them. CDR3 length: 15 amino acids, cysteine to phenylalanine. Here the CDR3 DNA is all that survives: 45 bases in frame from base 1. Per the germline V gene (reference sequence), DFQATT is the CDR1 and SNEGSKA is the CDR2. Sequencing took place on an Illumina HiSeq 2500. Quantitative 5'-RACE with molecular barcodes was used to prepare TCR beta libraries. On the study's bioinformatics: A new computational method, built on a probabilistic model of VDJ rearrangement, was used to identify disease-linked TCR variants. The raw public reads went through TCRdb reprocessing: fastp at Q25, MiXCR clone calling, in-frame beta chains kept. Identical CDR3 protein sequences are pooled into one entry, listed with their most common genes and DNA. The V and J calls were determined by TCRdb, not by the authors. The sample table shows approximately 350,000 distinct CDR3 sequences, and 20% to 25% are seen once. In total, the top ten clones hold over 10% of the sample.

To note about this clonotype: Its antigen has not been determined. No much larger clone is present one base from it, and per-base qualities are unavailable.

This receptor was identified in a male donor with ankylosing spondylitis or in good health (not recorded which). Sequencing input: blood, either unsorted or a sorted T cell fraction (not recorded which). Recombination joined TRBV20-1 with TRBJ2-5; TRBD2 is a weak D gene call, 6 bases matching. In nucleotide form, the sequence is TGCAGTGCGAGGGACGGTGGGGAGGCTTCGGGGACCCAGTACTTC. Its protein is CSARDGGEASGTQYF.